Listed below are T cell receptor beta chains from one sample, sequenced in a study of shared T cell receptors in the human thymus. TCRdb's copy holds only in-frame clones and misses some; the assay was immunoSEQ multiplex PCR. The sample has 720,000 or so clones, roughly 88% seen once. These sequences were also reported in another study, on human thymus T cells.

Material: thymocytes. These TCRs come from a girl less than two years old with a congenital heart defect. Both conserved end residues are part of each CDR3. D genes are given only for firm matches. The listing skips clone size in some rows; elsewhere it reads once, few, many or a size class.

J gene,clone size,D gene,V gene,CDR3 protein,CDR3 DNA
TRBJ2-5,-,-,TRBV2,CASNGASETQYF,TGTGCCAGCAATGGGGCCTCAGAGACCCAGTACTTC
TRBJ2-1,once,TRBD2,TRBV27,CASSRGGGGNEQFF,TGTGCCAGCAGCCGCGGGGGGGGTGGCAATGAGCAGTTCTTC
TRBJ2-5,-,TRBD1,TRBV2,CASSEFRGRDQETQYF,TGTGCCAGCAGTGAATTTAGGGGGCGTGACCAAGAGACCCAGTACTTC
TRBJ2-3,-,-,TRBV4-1,CASSPEPRTVSTDTQYF,TGCGCCAGCAGCCCGGAGCCAAGGACAGTTAGCACAGATACGCAGTATTTT
TRBJ1-5,-,-,TRBV5-1,CASSLFPGKYQPQHF,TGCGCCAGCAGCTTGTTTCCAGGGAAATATCAGCCCCAGCATTTT
TRBJ1-6,-,-,TRBV1,CTTDWTLGSSYNSPLHF,TGCACCACCGATTGGACCCTTGGGAGCTCCTATAATTCACCCCTCCACTTT
TRBJ1-5,-,-,TRBV5-8,CASSLWTGNQPQHF,TGTGCCAGCAGCTTGTGGACAGGCAATCAGCCCCAGCATTTT
TRBJ1-3,-,-,TRBV28,CASSLFRRPGNTIYF,TGTGCCAGCAGTTTATTCAGGCGCCCTGGAAACACCATATATTTT
TRBJ1-6,-,-,TRBV10-3,CAISRDRRSATDYNSPLHF,TGTGCCATCAGCAGAGACAGGCGGTCAGCTACCGACTATAATTCACCCCTCCACTTT
TRBJ2-7,-,TRBD2,TRBV5-6,CASSQGLAGGNSYEQYF,TGTGCCAGCAGCCAGGGACTAGCGGGGGGGAACTCCTACGAGCAGTACTTC
TRBJ2-3,-,TRBD1,TRBV25-1,CASSRDRGRTDTQYF,TGTGCCAGCAGTCGGGACAGGGGGAGGACAGATACGCAGTATTTT
TRBJ1-5,-,-,TRBV20-1,CSASLHQPQHF,TGCAGTGCCTCCCTCCATCAGCCCCAGCATTTT
TRBJ2-2,-,-,TRBV13,CASSLPGQGRTGELFF,TGTGCCAGCAGCTTACCAGGGCAGGGCCGGACCGGGGAGCTGTTTTTT
TRBJ2-7,-,-,TRBV13,CASSPSDGSSGYEQYF,TGTGCCAGCAGCCCTAGCGACGGATCAAGCGGCTACGAGCAGTACTTC